This is a list of T cell receptor beta chains from one sample in a study of a mutant IDH1 vaccine in newly diagnosed glioma. Measured with immunoSEQ multiplex PCR; TCRdb has only the in-frame clones, and not every one. The sample shows about 64,000 clones, roughly 84% of them seen only once. For these TCRs, the target antigens are not known. The specimen was PBMCs, collected from a glioma patient whose treatment included an IDH1 peptide vaccine. The receptors derive from a woman in her fifties or sixties with glioma. CDR3s include the opening cysteine and the closing phenylalanine or tryptophan. A D gene is named only where the DNA matches it firmly. Size is stated for part of the rows, as once, few or many counts, or as a class when the clone is expanded.

>.|TRBD2|TRBV5-1|TRBJ2-3
CASSLAGASTDTQYF
TGCGCCAGCAGCCTAGCGGGGGCCAGCACAGATACGCAGTATTTT
>.|.|TRBV2|TRBJ2-2
CASRSVLNTGELFF
TGTGCCAGTAGGTCCGTACTCAACACCGGGGAGCTGTTTTTT
>.|.|TRBV10-3|TRBJ2-7
CAIGGLHYKQYF
TGTGCCATCGGGGGACTGCACTACAAGCAGTACTTC
>.|TRBD1|TRBV30|TRBJ1-3
CAWSSPIRDRSGGNTIYF
TGTGCCTGGAGCAGCCCTATCCGGGACAGATCCGGAGGAAACACCATATATTTT
>.|TRBD1|TRBV7-9|TRBJ1-2
CASSSWTGDYGYTF
TGTGCCAGCAGCTCCTGGACAGGGGACTATGGCTACACCTTC
>.|TRBD1|TRBV6-6|TRBJ1-1
CASSTSGTGAEAFF
TGTGCCAGCAGTACCTCCGGGACAGGAGCTGAAGCTTTCTTT
>.|.|TRBV7-2|TRBJ2-7
CASSSSGVRYEQYF
TGTGCCAGCAGCTCTTCAGGGGTGAGGTACGAGCAGTACTTC
>.|.|TRBV2|TRBJ1-5
CASSDGQLGQSPQHF
TGTGCCAGCAGTGACGGACAGTTAGGCCAGTCGCCCCAGCATTTT
>.|TRBD1|TRBV6-6|TRBJ2-3
CASTQQGASTDTQYF
TGTGCCAGCACCCAACAGGGGGCGAGCACAGATACGCAGTATTTT
>.|TRBD2|TRBV7-2|TRBJ2-7
CASSSPSPTSGAVKQYF
TGTGCCAGCAGCTCCCCCAGCCCAACTAGCGGAGCCGTGAAGCAGTACTTC
>once|TRBD2|TRBV6-4|TRBJ2-5
CASSEVAGGLETQYF
TGTGCCAGCAGTGAAGTAGCGGGGGGGCTGGAGACCCAGTACTTC
>.|.|TRBV30|TRBJ2-1
CAWSLSLGEQFF
TGTGCCTGGAGCCTCAGCCTCGGTGAGCAGTTCTTC
>.|TRBD2|TRBV7-2|TRBJ2-4
CASSLSVAGGPQNIQYF
TGTGCCAGCAGCCTATCGGTGGCGGGGGGGCCCCAAAACATTCAGTACTTC
>.|.|TRBV5-4|TRBJ2-4
CASRDFRGDIQYF
TGTGCCAGCAGGGATTTCAGGGGAGACATTCAGTACTTC
>.|.|TRBV20-1|TRBJ2-7
CSARENEQYF
TGCAGTGCTAGAGAGAACGAGCAGTACTTC
>once|.|TRBV21-1|TRBJ1-4
CASSKEETNEKLFF
TGTGCCAGCAGCAAAGAGGAAACTAATGAAAAACTGTTTTTT
>.|.|TRBV6-5|TRBJ1-5
CASRSTGANQPQHF
TGTGCCAGCAGATCCACAGGCGCGAATCAGCCCCAGCATTTT
>.|.|TRBV14|TRBJ1-2
CASSQAATGTYGYTF
TGTGCCAGCAGCCAAGCCGCGACCGGGACCTATGGCTACACCTTC
>.|.|TRBV10-3|TRBJ1-1
CAIAFNGRAFF
TGTGCCATCGCGTTTAACGGTAGGGCTTTCTTT
>.|.|TRBV9|TRBJ2-1
CASSVVSGGTTPNEQFF
TGTGCCAGCAGCGTAGTTTCAGGGGGGACTACCCCGAATGAGCAGTTCTTC